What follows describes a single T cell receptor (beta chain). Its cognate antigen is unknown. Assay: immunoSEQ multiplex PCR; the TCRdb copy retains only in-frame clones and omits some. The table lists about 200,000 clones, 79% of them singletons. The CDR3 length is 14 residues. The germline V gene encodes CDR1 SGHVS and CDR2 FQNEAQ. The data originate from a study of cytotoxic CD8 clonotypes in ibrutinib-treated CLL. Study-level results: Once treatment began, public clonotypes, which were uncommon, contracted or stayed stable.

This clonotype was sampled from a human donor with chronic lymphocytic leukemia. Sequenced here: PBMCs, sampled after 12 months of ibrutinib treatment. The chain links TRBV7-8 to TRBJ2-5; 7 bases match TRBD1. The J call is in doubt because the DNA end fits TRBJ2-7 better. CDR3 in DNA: TGTGCCAGCAGCCCGAGGACAGGACCTTACGAGCAGTACTTC. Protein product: CASSPRTGPYEQYF.